This entry lists 32 T cell receptor beta chains sequenced from one sample in a study of cytomegalovirus exposure and HLA in healthy donors. Profiling relied on immunoSEQ multiplex PCR, and the TCRdb table lists in-frame clones only, not all of them. The profile covers 95,000 to 150,000 clones, with roughly 93% appearing a single time and approximately 1.2% taken by the ten largest. The sequencing sample was made of PBMCs. The receptor source for this set is a woman between 18 and 29 years old in good health and CMV-seronegative.

The chain joins TRBV6-6 to TRBJ2-7; 7 nucleotides align to TRBD1. Per germline, CDR1 MNHNY and CDR2 SVGAGI (reference sequence). CDR3 length equals 15 residues. The V gene end was trimmed by 5 bases and the J gene end by 2 bases; junction bases not matched to a gene: 9. The CDR3 is CASSTTGTETYEQYF. The DNA of the CDR3 is TGTGCCAGCAGTACCACCGGGACAGAGACCTACGAGCAGTACTTC.

The rearrangement links TRBV2 to TRBJ2-7; TRBD1 matches 8 bases. J lost 6 bases, V lost 4 bases, and 2 bases had no gene match. The CDR3 totals 12 residues. Per germline, CDR1 SNHLY and CDR2 FYNNEI. The CDR3 bases are TGTGCCAGCAGTGGACAGGGGACCGAGCAGTACTTC. The encoded protein is CASSGQGTEQYF.

The chain joins TRBV5-1 to TRBJ1-1; 7 bases are shared with TRBD1. The CDR3 is 16 residues long. Per germline, CDR1 SGHRS and CDR2 YFSETQ. The trim removed 0 bases at V and 0 bases at J, leaving 5 bases unmatched. CDR3 sequence: CASSLGRGPMNTEAFF. The CDR3 coding sequence is TGCGCCAGCAGCTTGGGGAGGGGGCCGATGAACACTGAAGCTTTCTTT.

The chain has TRBV5-1 and TRBJ1-1; the D gene is possibly TRBD1 (6 bases). Germline lookup yields CDR1 SGHRS and CDR2 YFSETQ. The CDR3 length is 15 residues. Trimming stripped 0 bases from V and 1 base from J, with 10 bases between. The CDR3, as DNA: TGCGCCAGCAGCTTGGCGGGGGGCGGGAACACTGAAGCTTTCTTT. It yields the protein CASSLAGGGNTEAFF. Combining the CDR3 with reference TRBV5-1 and TRBJ1-1 gives the whole variable domain KAGVTQTPRYLIKTRGQQVTLSCSPISGHRSVSWYQQTPGQGLQFLFEYFSETQRNKGNFPGRFSGRQFSNSRSEMNVSTLELGDSALYLCASSLAGGGNTEAFFGQGTRLTVV.

V and J are TRBV27 and TRBJ1-1, with TRBD1 matching over 7 bases. The CDR3 consists of 15 residues. With V trimmed by 2 bases and J by 4 bases, 7 bases remained unmatched. Per the germline V gene, CDR1 is MNHEY and CDR2 is SMNVEV (reference sequence). CDR3 DNA: TGTGCCAGCAGTTTAGGTACAGGGGTCTCCACTGAAGCTTTCTTT. Its protein is CASSLGTGVSTEAFF.

The chain carries TRBV6-1 and TRBJ2-7, with D maybe TRBD2 (5 bases). CDR3 length equals 15 residues. V was clipped by 7 bases and J by 0 bases, with 16 bases between them. Germline V gives CDR1 MNHNS, CDR2 SASEGT. CDR3 DNA: TGTGCCAGCACCTGGGAGCGCCTCTCCTCCTACGAGCAGTACTTC. This encodes CASTWERLSSYEQYF.

This clone appeared a few times. The CDR3 bases are TGTGCCAGCAGCTCCCCCTGGGGGGAAGAGACCCAGTACTTC. This codes for CASSSPWGEETQYF. V is TRBV7-2 and J is TRBJ2-5; D might be TRBD2 (6 bases). CDR3 length: 14 amino acids. CDR1 is SGHTA and CDR2 is FQGNSA in the germline V gene. The ends were cut back, 4 bases at V and 3 bases at J, with 12 bases in the middle.

The CDR3 bases are TGTGCCAGCAGCTTGGCCAAATGCGGACAGCTAGCAGAGCAGTACTTC. Amino acid sequence: CASSLAKCGQLAEQYF. The chain employs TRBV5-7 and TRBJ2-7, with D possibly being TRBD1 (6 bases). TRBV5-7 qualifies as an ORF whose function is uncertain. V lost 0 bases and J lost 7, with 20 bases in between. There are 16 residues in the CDR3.

CDR3 DNA: TGTGCCAGCAGCTCAGAAGCGCCCTACAATGAGCAGTTCTTC. Translation: CASSSEAPYNEQFF. The chain is built from TRBV7-9 and TRBJ2-1; D unclear. CDR3 length equals 14 residues. V was shortened by 4 bases and J by 2 bases, with 9 bases between the two germline ends. Germline values: CDR1 SEHNR, CDR2 FQNEAQ (reference sequence).

CDR3: CASSTSHDSSYEQYF. The CDR3, as DNA: TGTGCCAGCAGTACATCCCACGACAGCTCCTACGAGCAGTACTTC. The chain joins TRBV9 to TRBJ2-7; D is possibly TRBD1 (5 bases). CDR3 size: 15 residues. V was clipped by 5 bases and J by 0 bases, with 15 bases between them. Per germline, CDR1 SGDLS and CDR2 YYNGEE.

V gene TRBV20-1 combines with J gene TRBJ2-7; D may be TRBD1 (5 bases). Germline assignment: CDR1 DFQATT and CDR2 SNEGSKA (reference sequence). This CDR3 is 11 amino acids long. V was shortened by 6 bases and J by 6 bases, with 12 bases between the two germline ends. The CDR3 loop is CSAIQVFEQYF. In DNA, the CDR3 is TGCAGTGCGATACAGGTCTTCGAGCAGTACTTC.

The chain uses TRBV28 and TRBJ2-6; 7 nucleotides line up with TRBD1. The CDR3 extends over 16 amino acids. Germline V CDR1 and CDR2: MDHEN, SYDVKM. With V trimmed by 3 bases and J by 3 bases, 5 bases remained unmatched. This chain's CDR3 is CASSFRGWVGANVLTF. Here the CDR3 DNA reads TGTGCCAGCAGTTTCAGGGGGTGGGTTGGGGCCAACGTCCTGACTTTC.

The CDR3 nucleotides read TGTGCCAGCAGCTTGGGGGGACACGAGCAGTACTTC. Translated, it gives CASSLGGHEQYF. The V gene is TRBV11-2, the J gene TRBJ2-7; D possibly corresponds to TRBD2 (6 bases). Trimming cost V 3 bases and J 5 bases, with 8 bases left between them. The CDR3 sequence is 12 residues long. The germline CDR1 and CDR2 sequences are SGHAT and FQNNGV. Full variable domain (rest looked up from reference TRBV11-2 and TRBJ2-7): EAGVAQSPRYKIIEKRQSVAFWCNPISGHATLYWYQQILGQGPKLLIQFQNNGVVDDSQLPKDRFSAERLKGVDSTLKIQPAKLEDSAVYLCASSLGGHEQYFGPGTRLTVT.

The chain couples TRBV11-2 to TRBJ2-5, with a possible D match to TRBD2 (7 bases). Trimming stripped 5 bases from V and 5 bases from J, with 21 bases between. This CDR3 spans 16 amino acids. Per germline, CDR1 SGHAT and CDR2 FQNNGV. The CDR3 DNA reads TGTGCCAGCAGCCTCCCCTCGGCGGGGGCCGGGGAGACCCAGTACTTC. Translated: CASSLPSAGAGETQYF.

The V and J genes are TRBV5-6 and TRBJ1-4, with D possibly being TRBD1 (5 bases). The CDR3 is made up of 14 amino acids. V was clipped by 4 bases and J by 6 bases, with 13 bases between them. CDR1 SGHDT and CDR2 YYEEEE come from the germline V gene. CDR3 bases: TGTGCCAGCAGCCCTACAGGAATTGATGAAAAACTGTTTTTT. The encoded protein is CASSPTGIDEKLFF.

The chain employs TRBV28 and TRBJ2-2, with a tentative D call TRBD1 (6 bases). In germline, CDR1 is MDHEN, CDR2 SYDVKM. This CDR3 is built from 15 residues. The V end was cut by 5 bases, the J end by 2 bases, with 12 bases between. CDR3: CASSPDRFNTGELFF. The CDR3 DNA follows: TGTGCCAGCAGTCCAGACAGGTTCAACACCGGGGAGCTGTTTTTT. The full variable domain, in which reference TRBV28 and TRBJ2-2 provide the parts outside the CDR3, is DVKVTQSSRYLVKRTGEKVFLECVQDMDHENMFWYRQDPGLGLRLIYFSYDVKMKEKGDIPEGYSVSREKKERFSLILESASTNQTSMYLCASSPDRFNTGELFFGEGSRLTVL.

The chain carries TRBV4-2 and TRBJ2-2; 15 bases align to TRBD2. After removal of 1 base from V and 7 bases from J, the junction contained 7 bases not matched to a gene. The CDR3 has 18 residues. The germline CDR1 and CDR2 sequences are LGHNA and YNFKEQ. The CDR3 reads CASSQGTSGGAVDGELFF. CDR3 coding DNA: TGTGCCAGCAGCCAAGGGACTAGCGGGGGGGCCGTGGACGGGGAGCTGTTTTTT.

This clone showed up just once. The V call is TRBV29-1, the J call TRBJ2-3; 8 bases are a match to TRBD1. Looked up from germline, CDR1 is SQVTM and CDR2 is ANQGSEA. V gave up 3 bases and J gave up 2 bases; unmatched junction bases: 4. The CDR3 is made up of 14 amino acids. DNA for the CDR3: TGCAGCGTTGACATGGACAGGGCCACAGATACGCAGTATTTT. Translation gives CSVDMDRATDTQYF.

V and J are TRBV19 and TRBJ2-7; possibly TRBD1 for D (5 bases). Per the germline V gene, CDR1 is LNHDA and CDR2 is SQIVND (reference sequence). V was shortened by 5 bases and J by 5 bases, with 13 bases between the two germline ends. This CDR3 contains 13 residues. The CDR3 sequence: CASSPRTSDEQYF. The CDR3 DNA sequence: TGTGCCAGTAGTCCTCGGACAAGCGACGAGCAGTACTTC. Complete variable domain (other parts from reference TRBV19 and TRBJ2-7): DGGITQSPKYLFRKEGQNVTLSCEQNLNHDAMYWYRQDPGQGLRLIYYSQIVNDFQKGDIAEGYSVSREKKESFPLTVTSAQKNPTAFYLCASSPRTSDEQYFGPGTRLTVT.

The chain uses TRBV11-2 and TRBJ2-5, with 7 nucleotides matching TRBD1. Per germline, CDR1 SGHAT and CDR2 FQNNGV. The CDR3 runs to 16 residues. Trimming removed 5 bases from V and 7 bases from J; junction bases left unmatched: 16. For the CDR3, the DNA is TGTGCCAGCAGCCCCCGTCCGATACAGGGGTTTGGGACCCAGTACTTC. Protein product: CASSPRPIQGFGTQYF.

This sequence joins TRBV9 and TRBJ2-3; tentative D call: TRBD2 (6 bases). Trimming pared 2 bases from V and 2 bases from J, leaving 18 bases between. Germline CDR1 is SGDLS and CDR2 is YYNGEE. The CDR3 is made up of 17 amino acids. The CDR3 sequence: CASSVAGGAANTDTQYF. The CDR3 DNA is TGTGCCAGCAGCGTCGCCGGCGGGGCCGCCAACACAGATACGCAGTATTTT.

The CDR3 DNA reads TGTGCCATCAGCCGGGGTTCTGATCAGCCCCAGCATTTT. This encodes CAISRGSDQPQHF. The chain couples TRBV10-3 to TRBJ1-5; no firm D call. The CDR3 totals 13 residues. Trimming took off 6 bases at V and 5 bases at J, with 11 bases between the two ends. Germline CDR1 is ENHRY and CDR2 is SYGVKD.

The chain employs TRBV9 and TRBJ2-1; tentative D call: TRBD2 (6 bases). Germline V gene data show CDR1 as SGDLS and CDR2 as YYNGEE. Trimming took 0 bases from V and 0 from J, leaving 10 bases between them. The CDR3 totals 16 residues. CDR3 bases: TGTGCCAGCAGCGTAGAAGCGGGTCCCTCCTACAATGAGCAGTTCTTC. Translating it yields CASSVEAGPSYNEQFF.

The chain combines TRBV27 with TRBJ1-5; 9 bases line up with TRBD1. CDR1 and CDR2 (germline): MNHEY, SMNVEV (reference sequence). This CDR3 region has 18 residues. After removal of 9 bases from V and 0 bases from J, the junction contained 15 bases not matched to a gene. The CDR3 DNA reads TGTGCCAGTCGACTTTCTACAGGGGGCAGTTATAGCAATCAGCCCCAGCATTTT. This encodes CASRLSTGGSYSNQPQHF.

The chain has TRBV19 and TRBJ2-7, with 12 bases identical to TRBD1. V lost 5 bases, J lost 0 bases, and 2 bases stayed unmatched. This CDR3 is 15 amino acids long. Germline CDR1 reads LNHDA; CDR2 reads SQIVND (reference sequence). DNA for the CDR3: TGTGCCAGTAGTGCGGGACAGGGGGCCTCCTACGAGCAGTACTTC. It is translated as CASSAGQGASYEQYF.

J is TRBJ2-2 and V is TRBV5-1; D is perhaps TRBD1 (6 bases). V gave up 5 bases and J gave up 3 bases, with 8 bases separating them. In germline, CDR1 is SGHRS, CDR2 YFSETQ. The CDR3 sequence is 13 residues long. The CDR3 nucleotides read TGCGCCAGCAGGCCAGGGGACACCGGGGAGCTGTTTTTT. This gives the protein CASRPGDTGELFF.

V usage is TRBV5-8 and J usage is TRBJ2-7; perhaps TRBD2 as D (6 bases). The V and J ends lost 4 bases and 0 bases respectively, with 20 bases between them. The CDR3 consists of 17 residues. CDR1 and CDR2 (germline): SGHTS, YDEGEE. The CDR3 DNA reads as TGTGCCAGCAGCCTGACGAAGTCTATCGGGAGCTCCTACGAGCAGTACTTC. It specifies CASSLTKSIGSSYEQYF.

The rearrangement links TRBV5-4 to TRBJ2-3; D not resolved. V was cut by 4 bases and J by 6 bases, with 9 bases left in between. This CDR3 region has 12 residues. Germline V gene lookup returns CDR1 SGHNT and CDR2 YYREEE (reference sequence). The DNA for the CDR3 is TGTGCCAGCAGCCGACGGGTCGATACGCAGTATTTT. Translation gives CASSRRVDTQYF.

The J gene is TRBJ2-7, the V gene TRBV7-9; 7 bases align to TRBD2. The CDR3 is made up of 16 amino acids. Trimming cost V 5 bases and J 0 bases; bases outside gene matches: 10. Germline V gene data show CDR1 as SEHNR and CDR2 as FQNEAQ (reference sequence). This CDR3 is CASSPTARGSSYEQYF. The CDR3 region has the DNA TGTGCCAGCAGCCCTACGGCGCGGGGGAGCTCCTACGAGCAGTACTTC. Together with reference TRBV7-9 and TRBJ2-7, the CDR3 gives the full variable domain: DTGVSQNPRHKITKRGQNVTFRCDPISEHNRLYWYRQTLGQGPEFLTYFQNEAQLEKSRLLSDRFSAERPKGSFSTLEIQRTEQGDSAMYLCASSPTARGSSYEQYFGPGTRLTVT.

This chain links TRBV15 with TRBJ2-2; D is unclear. This CDR3 comprises 13 residues. The germline CDR1 and CDR2 sequences are LNHNV and YYDKDF (reference sequence). V lost 6 bases and J 3 bases, leaving 8 bases between the germline ends. CDR3 DNA: TGTGCCACCAGAGCAAGTTACACCGGGGAGCTGTTTTTT. This gives the protein CATRASYTGELFF.

This clone showed up just once. The chain uses TRBV29-1 and TRBJ2-1, with TRBD1 as a possible D gene (5 bases). CDR3 length: 12 residues. Per the germline V gene, CDR1 is SQVTM and CDR2 is ANQGSEA. The germline V and J ends were trimmed by 2 bases and 7 bases, with 9 bases remaining between them. CDR3 nucleotides: TGCAGCGTTGAAAGGGGTTGGAATGAGCAGTTCTTC. Translation: CSVERGWNEQFF.

The chain is built from TRBV7-3 and TRBJ2-1; 8 nucleotides line up with TRBD2. The V gene's germline CDR1 is SGHTA and CDR2 FQGTGA. The trim removed 4 bases at V and 5 bases at J, leaving 13 bases unmatched. The CDR3 covers 17 residues. CDR3 amino acids: CASSSRGVAGRNNEQFF. The CDR3 DNA sequence: TGTGCCAGCAGCTCTAGGGGTGTAGCGGGACGTAACAATGAGCAGTTCTTC.